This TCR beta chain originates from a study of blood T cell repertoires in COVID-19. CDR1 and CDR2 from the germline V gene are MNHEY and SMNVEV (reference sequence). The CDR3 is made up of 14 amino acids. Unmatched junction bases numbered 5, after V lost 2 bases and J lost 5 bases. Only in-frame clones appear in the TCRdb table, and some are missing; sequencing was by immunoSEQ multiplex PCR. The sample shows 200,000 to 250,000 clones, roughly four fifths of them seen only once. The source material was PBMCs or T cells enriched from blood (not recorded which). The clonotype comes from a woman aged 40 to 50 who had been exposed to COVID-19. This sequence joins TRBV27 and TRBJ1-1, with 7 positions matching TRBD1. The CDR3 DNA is TGTGCCAGCAGTTTAGACAGGGAAACGACTGAAGCTTTCTTT. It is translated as CASSLDRETTEAFF.